At least ten counts were recorded for the clone carrying this TCR beta chain. No antigen is known for it. The sample comes from a study of molecular identifiers for immune sequencing clone quantification. In the study overall: Five portions were made in replicates from RNA of roughly 21,000 or 96,000 naive CD8 cells, and four underwent sequencing. Study-wide findings and caveats: Barcodes shared by identical TCR molecules could lead to underestimated sizes of highly expanded clones.

V lost 0 bases, J lost 4 bases, and 11 bases stayed unmatched. Germline V lookup: CDR1 LGHNA, CDR2 YSLEER. The length of the CDR3 is 19 residues. Using 10%, 30% or 50% RNA, naive CD8 libraries were derived from approximately 20,000 to 1,000,000 sorted cells. CD8+CD4-CCR7+CD45RA+ sorting gave the naive CD8 T cells. Via MiXCR, TCRdb re-called the PCR reads, giving one row per CDR3 protein. The repertoire holds 250,000 to 400,000 distinct CDR3 sequences, with about 22% as singletons. The TCR sequence derives from a human donor in good health. Some libraries in this study had Jurkat cell RNA spiked in. The chain is built from TRBV4-3 and TRBJ2-7; TRBD2 aligns across 14 bases. The sequenced sample was naive CD8+ T cells from blood, with Jurkat cell RNA spiked in. Subset noted: FACS-sorted CD8+CD4-CCR7+CD45RA+ naive T cells. The CDR3 bases are TGCGCCAGCAGCCAAGATAGGGGGACTAGCGGGGGATTTGTTTACGAGCAGTACTTC. It yields the protein CASSQDRGTSGGFVYEQYF.